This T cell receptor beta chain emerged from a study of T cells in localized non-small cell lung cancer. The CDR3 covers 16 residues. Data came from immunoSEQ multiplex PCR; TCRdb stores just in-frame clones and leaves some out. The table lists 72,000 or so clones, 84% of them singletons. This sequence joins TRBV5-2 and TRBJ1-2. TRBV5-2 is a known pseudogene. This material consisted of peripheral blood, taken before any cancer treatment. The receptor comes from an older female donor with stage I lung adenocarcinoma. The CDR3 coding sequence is TGTGCCAGCAACATTACTAGAGAGTACGAGACCTATGGCTACACCTTC. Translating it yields CASNITREYETYGYTF.